One and the same sample provided the 5 T cell receptor beta chains below, sequenced in a study of shared clonotypes between healthy human individuals. Profiling relied on immunoSEQ multiplex PCR, and the TCRdb table lists in-frame clones only, not all of them. The sample shows roughly 490,000 clones, 65% to 80% of them seen only once. The sequenced sample consisted of PBMCs. The source of these receptors is a middle-aged woman in good health. Some clones in this sample may be carry-over from other donors' samples.

The chain uses TRBV7-8 and TRBJ1-6; tentative D call: TRBD1 (5 bases). Per the germline V gene, CDR1 is SGHVS and CDR2 is FQNEAQ. Trimming cost V 6 bases and J 1 base, with 13 bases left between them. The CDR3 runs 16 residues. The CDR3 reads CASRGPEGSYNSPLHF. For the CDR3, the DNA is TGTGCCAGCAGGGGACCCGAGGGGTCCTATAATTCACCCCTCCACTTT.

This clone has a handful of counts. The V gene is TRBV28, the J gene TRBJ1-2; D remains ambiguous. CDR1 and CDR2 from the germline V gene are MDHEN and SYDVKM. Trimming removed 4 bases at V and 3 bases at J, with 3 bases between. This CDR3 has 11 residues. CDR3 loop: CASSWDYGYTF. The CDR3 coding sequence is TGTGCCAGCAGTTGGGACTATGGCTACACCTTC.

The V gene is TRBV19, the J gene TRBJ1-1; weak D call: TRBD1 (5 bases). The V gene lost 2 bases and the J gene lost 1 base, with 8 bases spanning the gap. Germline V gene lookup returns CDR1 LNHDA and CDR2 SQIVND (reference sequence). The CDR3 covers 14 residues. This CDR3 reads CASSIRGENTEAFF. CDR3 sequence (DNA): TGTGCCAGTAGTATAAGAGGGGAGAACACTGAAGCTTTCTTT.

The CDR3: CASSLTEDTDTQYF. In nucleotides, the CDR3 is TGCGCCAGCAGCTTGACTGAGGACACAGATACGCAGTATTTT. This chain connects TRBV5-1 to TRBJ2-3; no clear D. This CDR3 is 14 amino acids long. Germline CDR1 and CDR2: SGHRS and YFSETQ. With 1 base removed from V and 2 bases from J, the gap between germline ends came to 8 bases.

The CDR3 region has the DNA TGTGCCAGCAGCTTAGTTGGCGGGAGCTTCGATGAGCAGTTCTTC. Protein product: CASSLVGGSFDEQFF. This chain joins TRBV7-9 and TRBJ2-1, with TRBD2 matching over 7 bases. This CDR3 region has 15 residues. V dropped 1 base and J dropped 8; count of bases not matched to a gene: 8. Germline V gene sequence: CDR1 SEHNR, CDR2 FQNEAQ (reference sequence). Combining the CDR3 with reference TRBV7-9 and TRBJ2-1 gives the whole variable domain DTGVSQNPRHKITKRGQNVTFRCDPISEHNRLYWYRQTLGQGPEFLTYFQNEAQLEKSRLLSDRFSAERPKGSFSTLEIQRTEQGDSAMYLCASSLVGGSFDEQFFGPGTRLTVL.